A selection of T cell receptor beta chains follows, all from one sample in a study of metastatic and nonmetastatic thyroid tumors. TCRdb called clones again from the PCR reads with MiXCR. This table has approximately 44,000 clones, roughly 26% appearing once. Sequencing used tumor tissue. The receptors come from a female donor with papillary thyroid cancer or a benign thyroid nodule (not recorded which). Some clones in this sample may be carry-over from other donors' samples. CDR3s include the opening cysteine and the closing phenylalanine or tryptophan. Fields, in order: J gene, clone size, D gene, V gene, CDR3 protein, CDR3 DNA. D genes are given only for firm matches. Where a row states a size, it is once, few, many or the class of an expanded clone; other rows omit it.

>TRBJ2-7|-|-|TRBV12-3/TRBV12-4
CASSLSQGAVEQYF
TGTGCCAGCAGTTTAAGTCAGGGAGCAGTCGAGCAGTACTTC
>TRBJ1-5|few|-|TRBV4-1
CASSQDGYDGNQPQHF
TGCGCCAGCAGCCAAGACGGGTATGACGGCAATCAGCCCCAGCATTTT
>TRBJ2-1|once|TRBD2|TRBV28
CASSLGVRSGSQSSYNEQFF
TGTGCCAGCAGTTTGGGGGTTCGGAGCGGGAGCCAAAGCTCCTACAATGAGCAGTTCTTC
>TRBJ2-7|many|-|TRBV4-1
CASSQVAEEQYF
TGCGCCAGCAGCCAAGTTGCGGAAGAGCAGTACTTC
>TRBJ1-5|-|-|TRBV6-1
CASTPGPGDSNQPQHF
TGTGCCAGTACTCCAGGACCGGGAGATAGCAATCAGCCCCAGCATTTT
>TRBJ2-1|-|TRBD2|TRBV24-1
CATSEAGLAGGNEQFF
TGTGCCACCAGTGAAGCCGGACTAGCGGGAGGGAATGAGCAGTTCTTC
>TRBJ1-5|many|-|TRBV2
CASRDSNSNQPQHF
TGTGCCAGCAGGGACAGTAATAGCAATCAGCCCCAGCATTTT
>TRBJ1-3|many|TRBD1|TRBV7-6
CASSSQTGGYGNTIYF
TGTGCCAGCAGCTCTCAGACAGGGGGGTATGGAAACACCATATATTTT
>TRBJ2-7|few|-|TRBV6-1
CASSGGPQNNIYEQYF
TGTGCCAGCAGTGGCGGGCCCCAGAATAATATTTACGAGCAGTACTTC
>TRBJ2-5|many|-|TRBV20-1
CSARTDQETQYF
TGCAGTGCTAGAACGGACCAAGAGACCCAGTACTTC
>TRBJ1-1|few|-|TRBV6-1
CASSDSMNTEAFF
TGTGCCAGCAGTGACAGCATGAACACTGAAGCTTTCTTT
>TRBJ2-1|-|-|TRBV6-9
CASSYSGLEQFF
TGTGCCAGCAGTTATAGCGGGCTTGAGCAGTTCTTC
>TRBJ2-3|-|TRBD2|TRBV20-1
CSARELAGGSPDTQYF
TGCAGTGCTAGGGAACTAGCGGGAGGAAGCCCAGATACGCAGTATTTT
>TRBJ1-2|many|-|TRBV28
CASSLYPAGVGYGYTF
TGTGCCAGCAGTCTGTACCCCGCAGGGGTGGGGTATGGCTACACCTTC
>TRBJ2-5|-|TRBD2|TRBV28
CASSRDLAGTWRGF
TGTGCCAGCAGCCGGGATCTAGCGGGCACCTGGAGGGGCTTC
>TRBJ1-6|many|-|TRBV18
CASTETVVDSPLHF
TGTGCCAGCACCGAGACAGTGGTGGATTCACCCCTCCACTTT
>TRBJ2-7|-|-|TRBV20-1
CSASRGQQYF
TGCAGTGCTTCCCGCGGGCAGCAGTACTTC
>TRBJ1-5|many|TRBD1|TRBV18
CASSLNRGNQPQHF
TGTGCCAGCTCACTTAACAGGGGGAATCAGCCCCAGCATTTT
>TRBJ2-3|few|TRBD2|TRBV5-1
CASSLVGLAADTQYF
TGCGCCAGCAGCTTGGTCGGACTAGCCGCAGATACGCAGTATTTT
>TRBJ2-2|many|-|TRBV15
CATSRDYISTGELFF
TGTGCCACCAGCAGGGATTACATCTCCACCGGGGAGCTGTTTTTT
>TRBJ2-7|once|-|TRBV6-4
CASRTGLRQVAGAYLYEQYF
TGTGCCAGCAGGACGGGTTTGAGACAGGTGGCAGGCGCCTACCTTTACGAGCAGTACTTC
>TRBJ2-2|few|TRBD2|TRBV28
CASSRTSGYTGELFF
TGTGCCAGCAGCAGGACTAGCGGGTACACCGGGGAGCTGTTTTTT
>TRBJ2-7|many|TRBD2|TRBV5-1
CASSPGLAGHEQYF
TGCGCCAGCAGTCCGGGACTAGCGGGTCACGAGCAGTACTTC
>TRBJ1-3|-|-|TRBV19
CAGNSGNTIYF
TGTGCCGGAAACTCTGGAAACACCATATATTTT
>TRBJ2-2|-|-|TRBV5-1
CASSLEWGVGEELFF
TGCGCCAGCAGCTTGGAGTGGGGCGTGGGAGAGGAGCTGTTTTTT
>TRBJ2-1|-|TRBD2|TRBV2
CASRGGLAGDHEQFF
TGTGCCAGCAGGGGTGGACTAGCGGGAGACCATGAGCAGTTCTTC
>TRBJ2-3|many|-|TRBV24-1
CATSDPRQLGDTDTQYF
TGTGCCACCAGTGATCCCCGACAGTTAGGGGACACAGATACGCAGTATTTT
>TRBJ2-5|many|-|TRBV20-1
CSARDSEGVQETQYF
TGCAGTGCTAGAGATAGTGAAGGGGTTCAAGAGACCCAGTACTTC
>TRBJ1-1|many|-|TRBV27
CASSLLRGTEAFF
TGTGCCAGCAGTTTATTAAGGGGAACTGAAGCTTTCTTT
>TRBJ2-1|few|-|TRBV15
CATGSAPRDEQFF
TGTGCCACGGGGTCCGCCCCAAGGGATGAGCAGTTCTTC
>TRBJ2-3|-|-|TRBV6-1
CASSEAVNADTQYF
TGTGCCAGCAGTGAAGCGGTAAACGCAGATACGCAGTATTTT
>TRBJ2-5|-|TRBD2|TRBV11-3
CASSLETSLQETQYF
TGTGCCAGCAGCTTAGAGACTAGCTTGCAAGAGACCCAGTACTTC
>TRBJ1-5|-|-|TRBV19
CASTTDNSNQPQHF
TGTGCCAGTACCACAGATAATAGCAATCAGCCCCAGCATTTT
>TRBJ1-6|-|-|TRBV20-1
CSARAPAGGESPLHF
TGCAGTGCTAGAGCCCCAGCGGGGGGGGAATCACCCCTCCACTTT
>TRBJ2-1|-|-|TRBV11-1
CASSRFPRQTSNEQFF
TGTGCCAGCAGCCGATTTCCGAGACAGACCTCCAATGAGCAGTTCTTC
>TRBJ2-2|many|TRBD2|TRBV5-8
CASSLSGTTNTGELFF
TGTGCCAGCAGCTTATCCGGGACTACAAACACCGGGGAGCTGTTTTTT
>TRBJ2-7|-|TRBD1|TRBV28
CASSRDRRVYEQYF
TGTGCCAGCAGTCGGGACAGGCGAGTTTACGAGCAGTACTTC
>TRBJ1-5|once|-|TRBV20-1
CSARALGSNLYQPQHF
TGCAGTGCTAGAGCCTTGGGCAGTAACTTATATCAGCCCCAGCATTTT
>TRBJ1-1|many|-|TRBV20-1
CSASQGATEAFF
TGCAGTGCTTCCCAGGGTGCCACTGAAGCTTTCTTT
>TRBJ2-3|-|-|TRBV11-2
CASSSSGGWSYAQYF
TGTGCCAGCAGCTCCTCTGGCGGGTGGAGTTATGCGCAGTATTTT
>TRBJ2-2|many|TRBD1|TRBV6-1
CASTPGTVLTGELFF
TGTGCCAGCACGCCCGGGACAGTACTCACCGGGGAGCTGTTTTTT
>TRBJ2-5|many|-|TRBV10-2
CASTASGETQYF
TGCGCCAGCACCGCATCGGGGGAGACCCAGTACTTC
>TRBJ2-7|-|TRBD1|TRBV7-6
CASSLGRWGQGGSYEQYF
TGTGCCAGCAGCTTAGGGCGGTGGGGACAGGGGGGTTCCTACGAGCAGTACTTC
>TRBJ1-1|-|-|TRBV2
CASDYDRNTEAFF
TGTGCCAGCGACTACGACAGGAACACTGAAGCTTTCTTT
>TRBJ2-7|-|TRBD1|TRBV30
CAWSAGQGYEQYF
TGTGCCTGGAGTGCGGGACAGGGTTACGAGCAGTACTTC
>TRBJ1-1|-|-|TRBV11-2
CASSPRTMNTEAFF
TGTGCCAGCAGCCCGAGGACCATGAACACTGAAGCTTTCTTT
>TRBJ2-7|-|-|TRBV11-3
CASSAQGYEQYF
TGTGCCAGCAGCGCACAGGGCTACGAGCAGTACTTC
>TRBJ2-3|many|-|TRBV29-1
CSVEPSRTDTQYF
TGCAGCGTTGAACCCTCTCGCACAGATACGCAGTATTTT
>TRBJ2-3|-|TRBD2|TRBV7-8
CASRPLAGGSTDTQYF
TGTGCCAGCAGGCCCCTAGCGGGAGGCAGCACAGATACGCAGTATTTT